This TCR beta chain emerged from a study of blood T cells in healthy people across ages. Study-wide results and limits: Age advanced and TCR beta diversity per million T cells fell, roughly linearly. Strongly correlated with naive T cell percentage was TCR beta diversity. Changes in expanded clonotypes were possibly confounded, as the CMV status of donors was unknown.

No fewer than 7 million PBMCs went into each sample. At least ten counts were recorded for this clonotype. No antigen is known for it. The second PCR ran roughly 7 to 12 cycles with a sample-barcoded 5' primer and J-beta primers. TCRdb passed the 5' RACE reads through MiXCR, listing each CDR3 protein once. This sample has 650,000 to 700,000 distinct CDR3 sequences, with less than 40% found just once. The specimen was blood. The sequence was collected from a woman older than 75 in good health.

CDR3 region: CASSLAWIEKLFF. The CDR3 DNA reads TGTGCCAGCAGCTTAGCATGGATTGAAAAACTGTTTTTT. The chain employs TRBV7-9 and TRBJ1-4; no reliable D call. CDR3 size: 13 residues. Germline V gene sequence: CDR1 SEHNR, CDR2 FQNEAQ (reference sequence). With 0 bases removed from V and 7 bases from J, the gap between germline ends came to 6 bases.